This T cell receptor (beta chain) was profiled in a study of regulatory T cells in long-lasting Graves disease. The wider study: Disease was considered persistent Graves' disease after over 5 years of antithyroid drugs (with positive TSH receptor antibodies).

Time point defined: persistent/refractory GD, antithyroid drugs over 5 years with positive TRAb. Isolated PBMC RNA provided the starting material for the TCR library. Study conclusions and caveats: Less diverse TCR repertoires were seen in persistent Graves' patients than in newly diagnosed ones. There was favoring of TRBV28, TRBJ1-2 and TRBJ2-5 in persistent disease.

CDR3 length: 14 amino acids. V was pared by 0 bases and J by 5 bases, with 10 bases between. Per the germline V gene, CDR1 is SGHAT and CDR2 is FQDESV (reference sequence). Building of the TCR beta libraries involved iRepertoire HTBI primers and Arm-PCR of CDR3 regions. MiXCR, applied by TCRdb to the multiplex PCR reads, yields one record per CDR3 protein. Of 390,000 or so distinct CDR3 sequences listed, approximately 23% were seen once; the top ten hold around 30%. This clonotype was seen repeatedly, ten times or more. Its antigen is undetermined. The clonotype comes from a woman in her thirties or forties with Graves disease. The sequenced sample was peripheral blood mononuclear cells (PBMCs), obtained when the disease was refractory, from a patient treated with antithyroid drugs. The J gene is TRBJ1-1, the V gene TRBV11-1; possible D gene TRBD1, 5 bases. CDR3 coding DNA: TGTGCCAGCAGCTTAGCAGGGGCTGGAACTGAAGCTTTCTTT. It codes for CASSLAGAGTEAFF.